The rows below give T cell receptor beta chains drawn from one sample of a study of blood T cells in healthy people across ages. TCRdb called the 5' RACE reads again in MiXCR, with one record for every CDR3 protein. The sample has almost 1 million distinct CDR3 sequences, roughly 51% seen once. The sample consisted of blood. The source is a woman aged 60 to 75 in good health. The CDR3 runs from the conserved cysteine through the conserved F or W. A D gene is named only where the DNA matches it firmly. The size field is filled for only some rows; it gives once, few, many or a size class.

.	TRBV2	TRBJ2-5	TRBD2	CASTRTSGRAWETQYF	TGTGCCAGCACCCGGACTAGCGGGAGGGCCTGGGAGACCCAGTACTTC
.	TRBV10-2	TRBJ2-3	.	CASSESGDTQYF	TGCGCCAGCAGTGAGTCGGGTGATACGCAGTATTTT
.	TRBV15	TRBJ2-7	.	CATSSSWVLTGYEQYF	TGTGCCACCAGCAGTTCCTGGGTATTGACTGGATACGAGCAGTACTTC
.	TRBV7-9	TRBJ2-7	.	CASSTGLRGDEQYF	TGTGCCAGCAGCACCGGACTAAGGGGGGATGAGCAGTACTTC
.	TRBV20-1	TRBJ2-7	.	CSATDRIYEQYF	TGCAGTGCCACGGACCGTATATACGAGCAGTACTTC
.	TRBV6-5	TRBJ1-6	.	CASSPIGISYNSPLHF	TGTGCCAGCAGCCCGATAGGGATCTCCTATAATTCACCCCTCCACTTT
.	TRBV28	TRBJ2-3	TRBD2	CASRGTSGRRGYTQYF	TGTGCCAGCAGGGGGACTAGCGGGAGGAGGGGGTATACGCAGTATTTT
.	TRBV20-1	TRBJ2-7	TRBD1	CSARQGAYEQYF	TGCAGTGCGAGACAGGGGGCTTACGAGCAGTACTTC
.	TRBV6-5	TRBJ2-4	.	CASSYSSGHGNIQYF	TGTGCCAGCAGTTACTCGAGCGGGCATGGAAACATTCAGTACTTC
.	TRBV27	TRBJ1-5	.	CASRLADGDSNQPQHF	TGTGCCAGCAGACTAGCGGACGGAGATAGCAATCAGCCCCAGCATTTT
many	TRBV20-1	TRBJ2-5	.	CSARGGDQETQYF	TGCAGTGCTAGGGGCGGGGACCAAGAGACCCAGTACTTC
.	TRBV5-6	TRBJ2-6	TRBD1	CASSSQGAISSGANVLTF	TGTGCCAGCAGCTCACAGGGGGCCATATCCTCTGGGGCCAACGTCCTGACTTTC
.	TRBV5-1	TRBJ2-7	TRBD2	CASSYRTPLAGGYNEQYF	TGCGCCAGCAGCTACCGAACCCCACTAGCGGGAGGGTACAATGAGCAGTACTTC
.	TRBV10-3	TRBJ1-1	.	CAISGMNTEAFF	TGTGCCATCTCAGGGATGAACACTGAAGCTTTCTTT
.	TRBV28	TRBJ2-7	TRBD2	CAGSLGTSGPYEQYF	TGTGCCGGCAGTTTGGGGACTAGCGGGCCATACGAGCAGTACTTC
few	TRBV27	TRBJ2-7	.	CASSLFGQTYEQYF	TGTGCCAGCAGTTTATTTGGGCAGACCTACGAGCAGTACTTC
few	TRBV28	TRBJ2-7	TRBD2	CASSSSALTSDYEQYF	TGTGCCAGCAGTTCTAGTGCCCTCACTAGCGACTACGAGCAGTACTTC
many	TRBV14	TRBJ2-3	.	CASSQGNTDTQYF	TGTGCCAGCAGCCAAGGGAATACAGATACGCAGTATTTT
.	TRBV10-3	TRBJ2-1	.	CAISWDTNNEQFF	TGTGCCATCAGCTGGGACACCAACAATGAGCAGTTCTTC
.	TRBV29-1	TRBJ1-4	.	CADPERVANEKLFF	TGCGCCGACCCCGAGAGGGTGGCTAATGAAAAACTGTTTTTT
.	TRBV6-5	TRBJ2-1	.	CASSYSFEERYFYNEQFF	TGTGCCAGCAGTTACAGCTTTGAGGAGCGGTACTTCTACAATGAGCAGTTCTTC
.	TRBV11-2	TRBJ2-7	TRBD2	CASSFVRGGSYEQYF	TGTGCCAGCAGCTTTGTGCGGGGGGGGTCCTACGAGCAGTACTTC
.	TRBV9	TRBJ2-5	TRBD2	CASTTGTSGKETQYF	TGTGCCAGCACGACCGGGACTAGCGGGAAAGAGACCCAGTACTTC
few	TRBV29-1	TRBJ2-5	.	CSVSWAGETQYF	TGCAGCGTTAGTTGGGCGGGGGAGACCCAGTACTTC
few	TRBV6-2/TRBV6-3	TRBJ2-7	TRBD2	CASSPSSGSTYEQYF	TGTGCCAGCAGTCCGTCTAGCGGGAGTACGTACGAGCAGTACTTC
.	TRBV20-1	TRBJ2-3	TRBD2	CSARVGGPDTQYF	TGCAGTGCTAGAGTGGGAGGGCCAGATACGCAGTATTTT
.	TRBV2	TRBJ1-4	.	CASSMGGANEKLFF	TGTGCCAGCAGTATGGGGGGGGCTAATGAAAAACTGTTTTTT
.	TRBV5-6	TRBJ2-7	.	CASSLIREYEQYF	TGTGCCAGCAGCTTGATACGGGAATACGAGCAGTACTTC
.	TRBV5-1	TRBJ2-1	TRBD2	CASGFSGSEDEQFF	TGCGCCAGCGGCTTTAGCGGGAGTGAGGATGAGCAGTTCTTC
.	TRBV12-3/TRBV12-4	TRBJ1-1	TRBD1	CASSHGTVEAFF	TGTGCCAGCAGCCACGGGACAGTAGAAGCTTTCTTT
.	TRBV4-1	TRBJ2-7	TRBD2	CASSQLLGLGVYEQYF	TGCGCCAGCAGCCAACTACTGGGACTAGGGGTCTACGAGCAGTACTTC
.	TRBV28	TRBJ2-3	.	CATHVTPYTQYF	TGTGCCACTCACGTTACCCCCTATACGCAGTATTTT
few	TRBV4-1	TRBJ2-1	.	CASSQSLATEEGEQFF	TGCGCCAGCAGCCAATCTTTAGCGACCGAGGAGGGTGAGCAGTTCTTC
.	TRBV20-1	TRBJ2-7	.	CSARDPGRWYEQYF	TGCAGTGCTAGAGATCCGGGTCGGTGGTACGAGCAGTACTTC
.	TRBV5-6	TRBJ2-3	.	CASSLVAGPTDTQYF	TGTGCCAGCAGCTTGGTCGCCGGCCCGACAGATACGCAGTATTTT
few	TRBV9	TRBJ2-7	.	CASSQGHSFYEQYF	TGTGCCAGCAGCCAGGGACACTCTTTCTACGAGCAGTACTTC
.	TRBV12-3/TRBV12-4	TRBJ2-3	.	CASSARTRVFTDTQYF	TGTGCCAGCAGTGCCCGGACCAGAGTGTTCACAGATACGCAGTATTTT
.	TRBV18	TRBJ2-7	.	CASSPSRQTYEQYF	TGTGCCAGCTCACCATCCAGGCAGACCTACGAGCAGTACTTC
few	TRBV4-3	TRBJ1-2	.	CASSQQLGAGYTF	TGCGCCAGCAGCCAACAATTGGGGGCCGGCTACACCTTC
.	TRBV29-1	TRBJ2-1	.	CSVAVLVEDEQFF	TGCAGCGTCGCGGTACTAGTCGAAGATGAGCAGTTCTTC
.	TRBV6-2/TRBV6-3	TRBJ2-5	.	CASSYVGTPSETQYF	TGTGCCAGCAGTTATGTCGGGACTCCCTCAGAGACCCAGTACTTC
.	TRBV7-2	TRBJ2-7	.	CASSFDLPYEQYF	TGTGCCAGCAGCTTCGACCTTCCCTACGAGCAGTACTTC
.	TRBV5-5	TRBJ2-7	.	CASSLAQGRGEQYF	TGTGCCAGCAGCTTGGCCCAGGGGAGGGGTGAGCAGTACTTC
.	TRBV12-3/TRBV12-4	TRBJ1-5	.	CASRGGLGQPQHF	TGTGCCAGCCGGGGGGGGCTCGGGCAGCCCCAGCATTTT
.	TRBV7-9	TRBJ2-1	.	CASSLAVHNNEQFF	TGTGCCAGCAGCTTAGCGGTACACAACAATGAGCAGTTCTTC
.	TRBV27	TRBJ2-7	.	CASSLGGSGQSYEQYF	TGTGCCAGCAGTTTAGGAGGGTCAGGTCAGTCCTACGAGCAGTACTTC
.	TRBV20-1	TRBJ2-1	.	CSALIGSVEQFF	TGCAGTGCTCTAATCGGGTCGGTTGAGCAGTTCTTC
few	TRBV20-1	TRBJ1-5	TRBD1	CSARQGAAVEPQHF	TGCAGTGCCCGACAGGGAGCTGCTGTGGAGCCCCAGCATTTT
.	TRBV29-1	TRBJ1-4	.	CSATRATNEKLFF	TGCAGCGCAACCAGAGCAACTAATGAAAAACTGTTTTTT
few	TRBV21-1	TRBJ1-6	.	CASGGQGRDSPLHF	TGTGCCAGCGGGGGACAGGGAAGGGATTCACCCCTCCACTTT
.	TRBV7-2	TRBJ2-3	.	CASSFDYTDTQYF	TGTGCCAGCAGCTTCGACTACACAGATACGCAGTATTTT
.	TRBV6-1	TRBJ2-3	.	CASLRGTDTQYF	TGTGCCAGCCTTCGCGGCACAGATACGCAGTATTTT
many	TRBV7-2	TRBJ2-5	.	CASSLSYQETQYF	TGTGCCAGCAGCTTATCATACCAAGAGACCCAGTACTTC
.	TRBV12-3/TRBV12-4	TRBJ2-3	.	CASTGPLKWSQYF	TGTGCCAGCACCGGACCGCTAAAATGGTCGCAGTATTTT
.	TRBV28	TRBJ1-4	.	CASSQYQGYEKLFF	TGTGCCAGCAGTCAATACCAGGGTTATGAAAAACTGTTTTTT
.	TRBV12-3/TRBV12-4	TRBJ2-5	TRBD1	CASRSRGQGFQETQYF	TGTGCCAGCAGGTCTAGGGGACAGGGATTCCAAGAGACCCAGTACTTC
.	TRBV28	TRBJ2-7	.	CASSLSGLPRYF	TGTGCCAGCAGTTTATCCGGGCTGCCCCGGTACTTC
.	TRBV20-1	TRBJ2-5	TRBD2	CSAIIAGVKETQYF	TGCAGTGCCATCATAGCGGGAGTAAAAGAGACCCAGTACTTC
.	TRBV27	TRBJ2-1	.	CASSLFMGGYSYNEQFF	TGTGCCAGCAGTTTATTCATGGGTGGCTACTCCTACAATGAGCAGTTCTTC
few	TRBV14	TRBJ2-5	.	CASSAGETQYF	TGTGCCAGCAGCGCAGGGGAGACCCAGTACTTC